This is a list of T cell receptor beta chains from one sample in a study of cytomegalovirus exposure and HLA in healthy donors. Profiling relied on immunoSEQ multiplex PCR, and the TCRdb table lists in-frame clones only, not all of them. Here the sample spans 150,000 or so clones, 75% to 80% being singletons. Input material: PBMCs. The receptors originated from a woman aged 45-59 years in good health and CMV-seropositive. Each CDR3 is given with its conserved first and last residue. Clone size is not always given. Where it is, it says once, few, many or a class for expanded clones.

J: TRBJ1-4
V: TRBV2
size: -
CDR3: CASSYYRGGNEKLFF

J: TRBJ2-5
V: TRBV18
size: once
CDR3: CASSPPFRGMDRETQYF

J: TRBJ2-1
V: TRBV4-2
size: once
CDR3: CASSQDRLAGTYNEQFF

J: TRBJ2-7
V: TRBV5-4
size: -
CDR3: CASSLGGTSGLYEQYF

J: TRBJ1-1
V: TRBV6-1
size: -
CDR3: CASSELWGAGQGTEAFF

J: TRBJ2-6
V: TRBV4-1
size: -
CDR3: CASSHVDREGSGANVLTF

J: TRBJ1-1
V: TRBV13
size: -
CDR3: CASSLGTAGSTEAFF

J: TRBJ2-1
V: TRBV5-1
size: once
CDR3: CASSFYRESSYNEQFF

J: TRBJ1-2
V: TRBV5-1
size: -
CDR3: CASSQTTGNYGYTF

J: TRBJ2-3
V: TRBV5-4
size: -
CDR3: CASSLGSGDRTDTQYF

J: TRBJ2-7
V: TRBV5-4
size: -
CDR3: CASSLDTSSYEQYF

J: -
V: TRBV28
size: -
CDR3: CASSLSLRGSHEQYF

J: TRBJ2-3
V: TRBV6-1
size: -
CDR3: CASNLAGGPTDTQYF

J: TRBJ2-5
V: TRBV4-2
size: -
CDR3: CASSQVTREYQETQYF

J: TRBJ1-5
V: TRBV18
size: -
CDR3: CASSAGTGNQPQHF

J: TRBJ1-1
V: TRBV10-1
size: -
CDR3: CASSDTGGTEAFF

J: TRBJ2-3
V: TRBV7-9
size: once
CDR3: CASSRTGSSTDTQYF

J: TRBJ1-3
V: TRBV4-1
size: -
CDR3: CASSQDSRPLSGNTIYF

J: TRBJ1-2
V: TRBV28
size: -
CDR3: CASSLNYGYTF

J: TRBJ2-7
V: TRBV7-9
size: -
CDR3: CASSPGLAVGYEQYF

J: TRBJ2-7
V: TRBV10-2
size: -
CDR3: CASRQGAGSYEQYF

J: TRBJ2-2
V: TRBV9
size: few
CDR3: CASSVIGNTGELFF

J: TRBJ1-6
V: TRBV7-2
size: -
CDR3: CASSLNGGPNSPLHF

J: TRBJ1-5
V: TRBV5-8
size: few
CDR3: CASSSRKGTVAGQPQHF

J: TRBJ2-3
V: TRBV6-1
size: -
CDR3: CASSTGIGADTQYF

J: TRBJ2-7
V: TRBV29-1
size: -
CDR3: CSAKSGGAYEQYF

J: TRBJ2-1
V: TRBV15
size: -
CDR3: CATSRDLGGGYNEQFF

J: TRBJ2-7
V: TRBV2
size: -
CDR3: CASSDGPYYEQYF

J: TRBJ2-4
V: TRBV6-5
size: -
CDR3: CASSSTGTGRDIQYF

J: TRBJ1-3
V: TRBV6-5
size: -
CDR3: CASSYRGGNTIYF

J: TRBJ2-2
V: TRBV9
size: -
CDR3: CASSVGGAIPGELFF

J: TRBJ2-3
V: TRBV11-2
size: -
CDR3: CASSLNPIAGGLRDTQYF

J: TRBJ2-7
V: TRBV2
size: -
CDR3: CASSEPPNGLAGGEQYF

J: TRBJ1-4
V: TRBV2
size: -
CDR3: CASSGQGTGEKLFF

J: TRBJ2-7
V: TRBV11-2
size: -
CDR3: CASSLDQGYYEQYF

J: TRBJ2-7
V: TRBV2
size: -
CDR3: CASSETGQGWYF

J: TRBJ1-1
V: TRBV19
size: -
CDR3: CARVTGGVANTEAFF

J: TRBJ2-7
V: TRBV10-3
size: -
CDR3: CATRAGSINEQYF

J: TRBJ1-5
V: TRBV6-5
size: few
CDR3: CASSNRGDQPQHF

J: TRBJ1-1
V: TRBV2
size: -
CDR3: CASNGQSSMNTEAFF

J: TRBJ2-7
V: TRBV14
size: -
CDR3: CASSQDRYEQYF

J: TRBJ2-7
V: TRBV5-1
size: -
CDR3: CASSQDSYSYEQYF

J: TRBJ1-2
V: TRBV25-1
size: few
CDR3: CASNPGQGGNYGYTF

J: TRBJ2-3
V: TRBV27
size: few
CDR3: CASSLYLLAGVSTDTQYF

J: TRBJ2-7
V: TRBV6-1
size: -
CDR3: CASEGLAGAPAEQYF

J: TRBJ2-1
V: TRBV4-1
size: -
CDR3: CASSLVGALNEQFF

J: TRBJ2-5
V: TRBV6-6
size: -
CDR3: CASSAPRAGETQYF

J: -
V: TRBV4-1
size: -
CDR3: CASSQTAVGAYEQYF

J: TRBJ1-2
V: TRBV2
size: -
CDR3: CASEYYHGGYTF

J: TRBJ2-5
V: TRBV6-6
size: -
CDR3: CASVKGLAGPSETQYF

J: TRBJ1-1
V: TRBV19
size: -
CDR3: CASSPRPGTLALAEAFF